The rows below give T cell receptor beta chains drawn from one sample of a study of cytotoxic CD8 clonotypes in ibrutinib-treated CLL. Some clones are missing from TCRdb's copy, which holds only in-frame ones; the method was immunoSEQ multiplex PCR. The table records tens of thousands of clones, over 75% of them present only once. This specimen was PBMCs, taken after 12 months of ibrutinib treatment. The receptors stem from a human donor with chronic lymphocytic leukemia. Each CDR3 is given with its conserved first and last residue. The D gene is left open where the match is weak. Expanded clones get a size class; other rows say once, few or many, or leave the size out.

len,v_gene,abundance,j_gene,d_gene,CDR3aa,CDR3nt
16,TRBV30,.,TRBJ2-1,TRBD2,CAWRSTSGNKYNEQFF,TGTGCCTGGAGGTCGACTAGCGGAAATAAATACAATGAGCAGTTCTTC
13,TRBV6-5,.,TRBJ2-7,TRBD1,CASRNRGSAEQYF,TGTGCCAGCAGGAACAGGGGGTCGGCCGAGCAGTACTTC
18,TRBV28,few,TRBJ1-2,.,CASSLGRGPTAFSYGYTF,TGTGCCAGCAGTTTAGGGAGGGGACCCACAGCGTTCAGCTATGGCTACACCTTC
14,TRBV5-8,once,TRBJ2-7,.,CASSLAQDSYEQYF,TGTGCCAGCAGCTTAGCACAGGACTCCTACGAGCAGTACTTC
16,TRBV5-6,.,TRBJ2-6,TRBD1,CASSLPGGTGANVLTF,TGTGCCAGCAGCTTGCCAGGGGGCACTGGGGCCAACGTCCTGACTTTC
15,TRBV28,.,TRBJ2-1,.,CASRGGGGSYNEQFF,TGTGCCAGCAGGGGCGGAGGGGGCTCCTACAATGAGCAGTTCTTC
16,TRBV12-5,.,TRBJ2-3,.,CASGLGQGGLTDTQYF,TGTGCTAGTGGTCTTGGACAGGGAGGGTTAACAGATACGCAGTATTTT
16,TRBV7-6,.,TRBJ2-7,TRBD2,CASSWGIAGGLFEQYF,TGTGCCAGCAGCTGGGGCATCGCGGGAGGTCTCTTCGAGCAGTACTTC
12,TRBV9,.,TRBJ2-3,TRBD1,CASSASGGTQYF,TGTGCCAGCAGCGCTTCAGGGGGTACGCAGTATTTT
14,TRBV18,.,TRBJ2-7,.,CASSRTGFPYEQYF,TGTGCCAGCTCGCGTACAGGGTTCCCCTACGAGCAGTACTTC
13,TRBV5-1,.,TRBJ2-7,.,CASSPRDFYEQYF,TGCGCCAGCAGCCCACGGGACTTCTACGAGCAGTACTTC
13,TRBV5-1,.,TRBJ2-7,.,CASSFDRTYEQYF,TGCGCCAGCAGCTTTGACAGGACCTACGAGCAGTACTTC
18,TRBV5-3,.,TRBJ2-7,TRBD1,CARSLRTGGPESFDEQYF,TGTGCCAGAAGCTTGAGGACAGGGGGCCCGGAAAGCTTTGACGAGCAGTACTTC
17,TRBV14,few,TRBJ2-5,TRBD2,CASSQEIGLAGVKTQYF,TGTGCCAGCAGCCAAGAAATCGGCCTAGCGGGAGTCAAGACCCAGTACTTC
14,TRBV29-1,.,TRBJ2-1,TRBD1,CSVGDRVRMNEQFF,TGCAGCGTGGGGGACAGGGTGAGGATGAATGAGCAGTTCTTC
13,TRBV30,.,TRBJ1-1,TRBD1,CAWGRQGNTEAFF,TGTGCCTGGGGGAGACAGGGGAACACTGAAGCTTTCTTT
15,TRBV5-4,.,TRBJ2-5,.,CASSLVGGGEETQYF,TGTGCCAGCAGCCTCGTGGGTGGCGGGGAAGAGACCCAGTACTTC
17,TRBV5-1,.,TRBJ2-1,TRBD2,CASSGGTSGSSYNEQFF,TGCGCCAGCAGCGGTGGGACTAGCGGGAGCTCCTACAATGAGCAGTTCTTC
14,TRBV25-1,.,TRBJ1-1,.,CASSDREWNTEAFF,TGTGCCAGCAGTGATCGGGAATGGAACACTGAAGCTTTCTTT
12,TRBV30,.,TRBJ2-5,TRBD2,CAWWGGQETQYF,TGTGCCTGGTGGGGGGGCCAAGAGACCCAGTACTTC
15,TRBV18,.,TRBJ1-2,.,CASSPVATHNYGYTF,TGTGCCAGCTCACCAGTGGCGACACATAACTATGGCTACACCTTC
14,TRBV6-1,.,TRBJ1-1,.,CASSEVPVNTEAFF,TGTGCCAGCAGTGAAGTACCCGTTAACACTGAAGCTTTCTTT
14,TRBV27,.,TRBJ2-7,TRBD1,CASSLRTGHHEQYF,TGTGCCAGCAGTTTAAGGACAGGGCACCACGAGCAGTACTTC
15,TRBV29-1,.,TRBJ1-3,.,CSVEKSGVGGNTIYF,TGCAGCGTTGAAAAATCAGGTGTAGGAGGAAACACCATATATTTT
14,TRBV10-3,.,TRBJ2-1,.,CAIGAESSYNEQFF,TGTGCCATCGGGGCAGAGAGCTCCTACAATGAGCAGTTCTTC
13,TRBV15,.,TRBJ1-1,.,CATSRGPDTEAFF,TGTGCCACCAGCAGAGGACCGGACACTGAAGCTTTCTTT
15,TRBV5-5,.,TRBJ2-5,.,CASSPNIASGETQYF,TGTGCCAGCAGCCCTAACATTGCCTCGGGGGAGACCCAGTACTTC
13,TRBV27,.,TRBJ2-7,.,CASSKTWGYEQYF,TGTGCCAGCAGCAAAACTTGGGGATACGAGCAGTACTTC
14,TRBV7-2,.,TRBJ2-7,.,CASSLDSGSYEQYF,TGTGCCAGCAGCTTAGATAGCGGTTCCTACGAGCAGTACTTC
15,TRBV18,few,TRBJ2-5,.,CASSPIRDGKETQYF,TGTGCCAGCTCACCTATCCGGGACGGAAAAGAGACCCAGTACTTC
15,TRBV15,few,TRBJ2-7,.,CATSREGRESSEQYF,TGTGCCACCAGCAGAGAGGGCAGGGAATCGTCCGAGCAGTACTTC
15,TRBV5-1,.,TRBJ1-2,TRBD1,CASSLLQGGNYGYTF,TGCGCCAGCAGCTTGCTCCAGGGGGGCAACTATGGCTACACCTTC
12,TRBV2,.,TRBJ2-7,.,CASAGQAYEQYF,TGTGCCAGCGCTGGGCAGGCGTACGAGCAGTACTTC
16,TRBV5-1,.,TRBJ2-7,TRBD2,CASSFRTSGLSYEQYF,TGCGCCAGCAGCTTCCGGACTAGCGGGCTCTCCTACGAGCAGTACTTC
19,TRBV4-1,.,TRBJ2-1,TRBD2,CASSRGLAGGPLRNNEQFF,TGCGCCAGCAGCCGCGGACTAGCGGGAGGGCCACTACGGAACAATGAGCAGTTCTTC
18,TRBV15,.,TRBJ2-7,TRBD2,CATSRVLTAKRGAYEQYF,TGTGCCACCAGCAGAGTATTAACAGCCAAGCGGGGGGCCTACGAGCAGTACTTC
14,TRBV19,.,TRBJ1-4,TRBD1,CASSTDRDLNLLFF,TGTGCCAGTAGTACCGACAGGGATTTGAACTTGCTGTTTTTT
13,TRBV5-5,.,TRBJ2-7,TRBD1,CASSRDRTYEQYF,TGTGCCAGCAGCCGGGACAGGACCTACGAGCAGTACTTC
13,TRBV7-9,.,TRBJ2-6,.,CASTRAGANVLTF,TGTGCCAGCACCCGAGCTGGGGCCAACGTCCTGACTTTC
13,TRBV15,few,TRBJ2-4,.,CATSKEDLAIQYF,TGTGCCACCAGCAAAGAGGACTTAGCCATTCAGTACTTC
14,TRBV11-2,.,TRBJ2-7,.,CASSGTGTSYEQYF,TGTGCCAGCAGCGGAACCGGGACTTCCTACGAGCAGTACTTC
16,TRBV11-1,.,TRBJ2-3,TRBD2,CASSLGSSGVTDTQYF,TGTGCCAGCAGCTTAGGGTCTAGCGGAGTCACAGATACGCAGTATTTT
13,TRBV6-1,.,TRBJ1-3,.,CASSGVSGNTIYF,TGTGCCAGCAGTGGGGTCTCTGGAAACACCATATATTTT
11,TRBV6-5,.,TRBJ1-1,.,CASSYGGEAFF,TGTGCCAGCAGTTACGGGGGTGAAGCTTTCTTT
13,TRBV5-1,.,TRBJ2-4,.,CASSLVGDNIQYF,TGCGCCAGCAGCTTAGTCGGTGATAACATTCAGTACTTC
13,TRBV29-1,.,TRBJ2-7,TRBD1,CSVEYRGAYEQYF,TGCAGCGTTGAATACAGGGGCGCCTACGAGCAGTACTTC
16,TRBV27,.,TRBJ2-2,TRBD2,CASMVPASGTSGELFF,TGTGCCAGCATGGTCCCGGCTAGCGGGACGTCCGGGGAGCTGTTTTTT
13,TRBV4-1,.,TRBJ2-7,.,CASSPGTHYEQYF,TGCGCCAGCAGCCCGGGGACTCACTACGAGCAGTACTTC
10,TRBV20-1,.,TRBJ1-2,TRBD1,CSTGVRGYTF,TGCAGTACAGGGGTGCGAGGCTACACCTTC
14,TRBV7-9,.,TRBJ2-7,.,CASSLEVSPYEQYF,TGTGCCAGCAGCTTAGAGGTTTCACCCTACGAGCAGTACTTC